What follows describes a single T cell receptor (beta chain). These data are taken from a study of blood T cell repertoires in COVID-19. Study information: Sample material is recorded as cDNA or gDNA derived from T cells, B-cell-depleted T cells, or PBMCs.

The CDR3 runs to 12 residues. Trimming removed 2 bases at V and 3 bases at J, with 5 bases between. Germline CDR1 is WNHNN and CDR2 is SYGVQD (reference sequence). Patients from Seattle were sampled longitudinally, starting during active infection. The data were produced by immunoSEQ multiplex PCR, yet TCRdb's version contains in-frame clones alone and is incomplete. The table shows 200,000 to 250,000 clones, with about 81% occurring only once. This rearrangement joins TRBV10-1 to TRBJ2-7; D unclear. The source of this sequence is a woman between 65 and 79 years old with COVID-19, enrolled during active disease. The sample was peripheral blood. CDR3 DNA sequence: TGCGCCAGCAGTGAGGACATCTACGAGCAGTACTTC. It yields the protein CASSEDIYEQYF.